This T cell receptor beta chain was captured in a study of T cell repertoires in cytomegalovirus infection. Whole-study context: TCR beta signatures that were public indicated CMV infection and matching HLA type. General observations from the study: Cumulative frequency (of public TCR beta family members) identified carriers of CMV plus the relevant HLA. HLA-C-restricted CMV-specific TCR beta clonotypes prevailed in the ex vivo response.

Germline CDR1 is SNHLY and CDR2 is FYNNEI. This CDR3 spans 15 amino acids. V shed 2 bases and J shed 4 bases, with 11 bases lying between them. TCRdb passed the reads through MiXCR, listing each CDR3 protein once. This sample has fewer than 300,000 distinct CDR3 sequences, with more than 20% found just once. Regarding this clonotype: Its antigen is unknown.

Sample: PBMCs. The chain combines TRBV2 with TRBJ2-2; weak D call: TRBD1 (6 bases). This clonotype originated in a human donor in good health (CMV status not recorded). Some clones in this sample may be carry-over from other donors' samples. The CDR3 spells CASSEQGRGTGELFF. CDR3 coding DNA: TGTGCCAGCAGTGAACAGGGGAGAGGCACCGGGGAGCTGTTTTTT.